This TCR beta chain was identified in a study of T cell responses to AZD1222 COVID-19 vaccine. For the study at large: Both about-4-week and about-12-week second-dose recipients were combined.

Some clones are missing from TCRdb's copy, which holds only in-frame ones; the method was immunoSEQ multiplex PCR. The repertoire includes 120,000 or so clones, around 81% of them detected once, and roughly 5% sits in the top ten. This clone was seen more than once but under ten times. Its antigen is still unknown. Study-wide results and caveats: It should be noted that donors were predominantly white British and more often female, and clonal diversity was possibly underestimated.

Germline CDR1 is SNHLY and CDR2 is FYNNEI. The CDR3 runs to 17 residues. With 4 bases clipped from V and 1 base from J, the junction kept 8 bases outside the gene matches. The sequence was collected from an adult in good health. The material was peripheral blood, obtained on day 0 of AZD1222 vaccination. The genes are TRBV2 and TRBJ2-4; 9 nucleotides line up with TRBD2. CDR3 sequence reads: CASSGRNSGGAKNIQYF. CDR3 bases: TGTGCCAGCAGTGGGAGAAATAGCGGGGGTGCCAAAAACATTCAGTACTTC. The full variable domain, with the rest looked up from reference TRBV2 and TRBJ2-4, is EPEVTQTPSHQVTQMGQEVILRCVPISNHLYFYWYRQILGQKVEFLVSFYNNEISEKSEIFDDQFSVERPDGSNFTLKIRSTKLEDSAMYFCASSGRNSGGAKNIQYFGAGTRLSVL.